The next 23 T cell receptor beta chains were all read from a single sample in a study of T-cell memory formation after mild COVID-19. TCRdb called the 5' RACE reads again in MiXCR, with one record for every CDR3 protein. The top ten clones hold about 7.4% of a sample with over 500,000 distinct CDR3 sequences, 17% of them seen once. Sequencing was carried out using PBMCs or a T cell subset sorted from them (not recorded which). The receptors were sampled from an adult woman who had mild COVID-19 (a few samples of this study predate the infection). Cell type and time point are not known.

This clonotype showed up just a few times. The CDR3 sequence is CASSLRDAPNYGYTF. The CDR3 DNA reads as TGTGCCAGCAGCCTCCGGGACGCGCCGAACTATGGCTACACCTTC. The chain combines TRBV3-1 with TRBJ1-2; D is possibly TRBD1 (5 bases). The CDR3 consists of 15 residues. Germline CDR1 reads LGHDT; CDR2 reads YNNKEL (reference sequence). V lost 4 bases and J 2 bases, leaving 14 bases between the germline ends.

This clonotype came up a few times. V and J are TRBV28 and TRBJ1-2, with D perhaps matching TRBD1 (5 bases). V shed 4 bases and J shed 2 bases, with 11 bases lying between them. Germline V gives CDR1 MDHEN, CDR2 SYDVKM. The CDR3 is 14 residues long. The CDR3 loop is CASSWGTENYGYTF. The DNA of the CDR3 is TGTGCCAGCAGTTGGGGCACAGAAAACTATGGCTACACCTTC.

The chain employs TRBV18 and TRBJ2-7, with a possible D match to TRBD2 (6 bases). The germline V and J ends were trimmed by 3 bases and 6 bases, with 18 bases remaining between them. CDR1 and CDR2 from the germline V gene are KGHSH and LQKENI. The CDR3 extends over 15 amino acids. In nucleotides, the CDR3 is TGTGCCAGCTCACCTCCTGGACTAAATCTGGGCGAGCAGTACTTC. Protein product: CASSPPGLNLGEQYF. The complete variable domain, with remaining parts taken from reference TRBV18 and TRBJ2-7, reads NAGVMQNPRHLVRRRGQEARLRCSPMKGHSHVYWYRQLPEEGLKFMVYLQKENIIDESGMPKERFSAEFPKEGPSILRIQQVVRGDSAAYFCASSPPGLNLGEQYFGPGTRLTVT.

This clonotype was detected only a few times. The rearrangement links TRBV15 to TRBJ2-1; a possible D gene is TRBD2 (8 bases). CDR3 length equals 18 residues. The V gene's germline CDR1 is LNHNV and CDR2 YYDKDF (reference sequence). The V end was cut by 0 bases, the J end by 4 bases, with 19 bases between. CDR3 in amino acids: CATSRDGQIAGQYNEQFF. The CDR3 region has the DNA TGTGCCACCAGCAGAGATGGGCAAATAGCGGGACAGTACAATGAGCAGTTCTTC. The entire variable domain, with the rest obtained from reference TRBV15 and TRBJ2-1, is as follows: DAMVIQNPRYQVTQFGKPVTLSCSQTLNHNVMYWYQQKSSQAPKLLFHYYDKDFNNEADTPDNFQSRRPNTSFCFLDIRSPGLGDTAMYLCATSRDGQIAGQYNEQFFGPGTRLTVL.

The chain recombines TRBV12-3 or TRBV12-4 with TRBJ1-3; D is ambiguous. The V end was cut by 1 base, the J end by 3 bases, with 10 bases between. The CDR3 is 15 residues long. The CDR3 coding sequence is TGTGCCAGCAGTTTAGGGTGGGGTTATGGAAACACCATATATTTT. Translated, it gives CASSLGWGYGNTIYF.

This clonotype was picked up a small number of times. Here the CDR3 DNA reads TGTGCCAGCAGCTCCATCCTAGCGGGAGGAGGGGAGACCCAGTACTTC. Amino acids: CASSSILAGGGETQYF. This chain uses TRBV7-2 with TRBJ2-5; 11 positions match TRBD2. In germline, CDR1 is SGHTA, CDR2 FQGNSA. The V and J ends lost 4 bases and 5 bases, in that order; junction bases with no gene match: 9. This CDR3 is 16 amino acids long.

This clonotype has a count of ten or more. The chain's CDR3 is CASSQDGIGTEAFF. The CDR3 DNA follows: TGCGCCAGCAGCCAAGACGGGATTGGGACTGAAGCTTTCTTT. V and J are TRBV4-1 and TRBJ1-1; no clear D. V was clipped by 0 bases and J by 5 bases, with 10 bases between them. The length of the CDR3 is 14 residues. CDR1 and CDR2 (germline): MGHRA, YSYEKL.

The chain has TRBV6-5 and TRBJ2-1; the match to TRBD2 covers 8 bases. The V gene's germline CDR1 is MNHEY and CDR2 SVGAGI. J lost 2 bases, V lost 6 bases, and 9 bases had no gene match. The CDR3 totals 16 residues. The CDR3 DNA reads TGTGCCAGCAGCCGCCCCACTAGCGGTCCCTACAATGAGCAGTTCTTC. Its protein is CASSRPTSGPYNEQFF.

This clonotype was picked up a small number of times. The gene calls are TRBV7-9 and TRBJ2-5; D is possibly TRBD2 (6 bases). CDR3 size: 15 residues. In germline, CDR1 is SEHNR, CDR2 FQNEAQ (reference sequence). Trimming shortened V by 4 bases and J by 0 bases, and 12 bases separated the two germline ends. This chain's CDR3 is CASSSLSGNQETQYF. CDR3 DNA: TGTGCCAGCAGCTCACTTAGCGGTAACCAAGAGACCCAGTACTTC.

This clonotype was found a few times. V and J are TRBV12-5 and TRBJ1-5, with D hard to call. This CDR3 is 14 amino acids long. The germline CDR1 and CDR2 sequences are LGHNT and FRNRAP. V lost 5 bases and J lost 5, with 13 bases in between. CDR3 sequence: CASGAFSLHQPQHF. Written as DNA, the CDR3 is TGTGCTAGTGGTGCATTTTCTCTGCATCAGCCCCAGCATTTT.

The chain carries TRBV4-1 and TRBJ1-2; D is possibly TRBD1 (5 bases). Trimming removed 4 bases from V and 0 bases from J, with 15 bases in between. This CDR3 is 16 amino acids long. Germline V gene lookup returns CDR1 MGHRA and CDR2 YSYEKL. CDR3 sequence reads: CASSPSGTDSNYGYTF. CDR3 DNA: TGCGCCAGCAGCCCATCCGGGACGGATTCTAACTATGGCTACACCTTC.

The chain uses TRBV27 and TRBJ2-6; D may be TRBD1 (6 bases). The V gene lost 6 bases and the J gene lost 3 bases, with 12 bases spanning the gap. From germline, CDR1 is MNHEY and CDR2 SMNVEV (reference sequence). The CDR3 sequence is 15 residues long. This chain's CDR3 is CASSPTGSGANVLTF. The CDR3 DNA reads as TGTGCCAGCAGCCCAACAGGGAGTGGGGCCAACGTCCTGACTTTC.

In its sample, this clonotype was seen many times. This rearrangement joins TRBV7-9 to TRBJ2-2; D gene ambiguous. The length of the CDR3 is 11 residues. Trimming left V 1 base short and J 7 bases short, with 1 base between. Per germline, CDR1 SEHNR and CDR2 FQNEAQ (reference sequence). The CDR3 sequence is CASSLVGELFF. In DNA, the CDR3 is TGTGCCAGCAGCTTAGTCGGGGAGCTGTTTTTT.

The rearrangement uses TRBV9 and TRBJ2-7; 8 bases are shared with TRBD2. The CDR3 has 15 amino acids. The junction had 11 bases not matched to a gene; V was cut back by 3 bases and J by 6 bases. Germline values: CDR1 SGDLS, CDR2 YYNGEE. The chain's CDR3 is CASSAGGLGAFEQYF. CDR3 nucleotides: TGTGCCAGCAGCGCCGGGGGACTAGGGGCCTTCGAGCAGTACTTC.

In its sample, this clonotype was seen once. The chain carries TRBV6-5 and TRBJ2-5; D gene uncertain. CDR1 is MNHEY and CDR2 is SVGAGI in the germline V gene. Trimming removed 2 bases at V and 5 bases at J, with 9 bases between. This CDR3 region has 13 residues. CDR3 in amino acids: CASSYRIGETQYF. In nucleotides, the CDR3 is TGTGCCAGCAGTTACCGAATCGGGGAGACCCAGTACTTC.

V usage is TRBV14 and J usage is TRBJ2-7, with 8 bases aligning to TRBD2. The J segment lost 2 bases and the V segment lost 4 bases, leaving 10 bases of the junction unmatched. CDR1 and CDR2 from the germline V gene are SGHDN and FVKESK. The CDR3 length is 16 residues. CDR3 sequence: CASSRNVIAGPYEQYF. The CDR3 DNA reads as TGTGCCAGCAGCCGAAATGTAATAGCGGGACCCTACGAGCAGTACTTC.

The V and J genes are TRBV7-3 and TRBJ2-1; TRBD2 agrees at 8 bases. The CDR3 totals 17 residues. Germline V gene lookup returns CDR1 SGHTA and CDR2 FQGTGA. Unmatched junction bases numbered 8, after V lost 1 base and J lost 3 bases. The CDR3 here is CASSLNGAGGHYNEQFF. The CDR3 DNA reads as TGTGCCAGCAGCTTAAATGGGGCGGGAGGACACTACAATGAGCAGTTCTTC.

This clonotype was seen a few times. The chain combines TRBV6-5 with TRBJ2-7; 8 positions match TRBD1. V shed 0 bases and J 4 bases; nucleotides not matched to a gene: 5. From germline, CDR1 is MNHEY and CDR2 SVGAGI. CDR3 length: 15 residues. The CDR3 sequence is CASSYSDRAGYEQYF. As DNA, the CDR3 is TGTGCCAGCAGTTACTCGGACAGGGCCGGGTACGAGCAGTACTTC.

The V gene is TRBV14, the J gene TRBJ2-2; 9 nucleotides line up with TRBD1. Germline-derived CDR1 and CDR2 are SGHDN and FVKESK. The CDR3 is made up of 16 amino acids. V was pared by 3 bases and J by 4 bases, with 6 bases of the junction left unmatched. CDR3 sequence: CASSQRTGAPTGELFF. The CDR3 DNA is TGTGCCAGCAGCCAGCGGACAGGGGCCCCCACCGGGGAGCTGTTTTTT.

This chain joins TRBV7-9 and TRBJ2-7; 8 nucleotides match TRBD1. The CDR3 runs 17 residues. Germline V gene data show CDR1 as SEHNR and CDR2 as FQNEAQ (reference sequence). The trim removed 5 bases at V and 3 bases at J, leaving 15 bases unmatched. The CDR3 bases are TGTGCCAGCAGCGATGACAGGGGAGTGAGTGTGTACTACGAGCAGTACTTC. Its protein is CASSDDRGVSVYYEQYF.

The chain couples TRBV9 to TRBJ1-2; 7 bases fit TRBD1. The CDR3 totals 14 residues. CDR1 SGDLS and CDR2 YYNGEE come from the germline V gene. Germline trimming cut 0 bases from V and 8 bases from J; bases unmatched to any gene: 7. The CDR3 loop is CASSVAQGTRGYTF. The CDR3, as DNA: TGTGCCAGCAGCGTAGCACAGGGGACTAGAGGCTACACCTTC.

In this sample, this clonotype turned up a few times. The chain is built from TRBV10-3 and TRBJ1-1; no reliable D call. V was shortened by 2 bases and J by 5 bases, with 9 bases between the two germline ends. The CDR3 covers 13 residues. In germline, CDR1 is ENHRY, CDR2 SYGVKD. CDR3 coding DNA: TGTGCCATCAGTGAGGGGTTGGTGACTGAAGCTTTCTTT. This gives the protein CAISEGLVTEAFF.

The gene calls are TRBV4-3 and TRBJ1-1, with TRBD1 identical over 10 bases. CDR1 is LGHNA and CDR2 is YSLEER in the germline V gene. This CDR3 is 14 amino acids long. Trimming removed 1 base from V and 6 bases from J; junction bases left unmatched: 2. CDR3 bases: TGCGCCAGCAGCCAAGGGACAGGGGGTCCTGAAGCTTTCTTT. Translation: CASSQGTGGPEAFF.